This T cell receptor (beta chain) derives from a study of tumor-infiltrating lymphocytes in primary liver carcinoma (dated by TCRdb to 2015 to 2018). Turning to the overall study: Hepatocellular carcinoma (four) or combined HCC and intrahepatic cholangiocarcinoma (one) was present in the five patients, who were three men and two women aged 30 to 69 years. Samples yielded roughly 3.5 to 8 million productive TCRbeta reads; read depth did not differ significantly between tissue types. TCRbeta repertoire sequencing, expression microarrays and whole-exome sequencing were combined in the study across five regions of each liver tumor, with adjacent normal tissue and blood also included. Repertoires from technical replicates were highly reproducible, with mean shared-clone rates about 0.88 and correlation coefficients above 0.95. A total of roughly 35 specimens from 5 patients, comprising 25 or so tumor regions, 5 adjacent noncancerous liver tissues and 5 peripheral blood samples, were covered by TCRbeta repertoire sequencing. Agilent mRNA microarray profiling was performed on the roughly 27 tumor region samples to relate TCRbeta repertoire diversity to the local molecular phenotype. The five patients had tumors staged T1-T3 N0M0, with maximum diameters ranging from roughly 4 to 10 cm. General findings and caveats noted by the study authors: With just four to six patients in the study, the authors point out that the findings should be validated in a larger study. Because sequencing covered only the TCR beta chain and unpaired alpha chains were not captured, true repertoire diversity is likely underestimated. Only roughly 8-25% of top clones appeared in all five regions of a tumor, which suggests that tumor-infiltrating T cells are spatially heterogeneous. Repertoire overlap was higher between tumor regions (mean approximately 36%) than tumor-adjacent (17%) or tumor-blood (about 14%) pairs, consistent with antigen-driven expansion. The top 250 clones made up a significantly larger repertoire fraction in tumors than in blood (p = 0.039). Comparison of CD4+ and CD8+ T cell repertoires was precluded by the use of bulk unsorted samples.

TCRbeta-specific cDNA was reverse-transcribed from 500 ng total RNA using a constant-region primer and ProtoScript II reverse transcriptase. Construction of the TCRbeta libraries relied on three nested rounds of multiplex PCR, following a slightly modified ARM-PCR procedure. Each of the first two PCR rounds ran for approximately 10 cycles and used multiplex TRBV1-TRBV30 forward primers together with a Cbeta reverse primer. Sample barcodes and Illumina adapters were added in a final 25-cycle PCR with Deep VentR polymerase. Before sequencing, amplicons of 200-500 bp were purified from gel using a QIAquick gel extraction kit. An Illumina HiSeq 2500 was used to sequence the TCRbeta amplicons, generating 250-bp paired-end reads. The source study handled its data this way. To recover full CDR3 sequences, reads were quality-trimmed using Trimmomatic v0.33 and paired reads were then merged using FLASH v1.2.11. MiGEC v1.2.1b assigned V, D and J germline segments to the rearranged TCRbeta sequences. Clonotype statistics and Shannon-Wiener diversity indices were calculated with VDJtools v1.0.0. To cut down on sampling bias, every analysis after diversity analysis relied on just the 250 most abundant clonotypes from each sample. TCRdb cleaned the public reads at Q25 with fastp, built clones with MiXCR and kept in-frame beta chains. Identical CDR3 proteins give one entry, which carries the most common genes and DNA. TCRdb, rather than the study authors, made the V and J calls. The sample table contains around 70,000 distinct CDR3 sequences; only one count was recorded for 60% to 80% of them. The leading ten clones occupy about a quarter of the sample.

Total RNA and DNA were co-extracted from 20-30 mg of bulk tissue with the AllPrep DNA/RNA mini kit, without cell sorting. Between November 2015 and March 2016, five patients in China with histopathologically diagnosed primary liver carcinoma had surgical resection. At the time of sampling, the patients were treatment-naive and had chronic HBV infection. Each tumor was sampled at five spatially separated regions: the superior, inferior, left-lateral and right-lateral poles and the tumor centre. More than 75% viable tumor cells were found by histology in every tumor sample. Each fresh piece of tumor and adjacent tissue was cut in two, with one half stored in RNAlater at -80 degrees C and the other half sent for histology. About this clonotype itself: Which antigen it targets is not known. No much larger clone is present one base from it, and per-base qualities are unavailable.

Based on the germline V gene, the CDR1 and CDR2 sequences are SQVTM and ANQGSEA. The cysteine opens and the phenylalanine closes a CDR3 of 15 amino acids. The only DNA kept is the CDR3, 45 bases in frame from the first base. Sequencing was carried out using liver tumor tissue from sampling region 4. The cell subset or site label here, explained by the study, means: tumor region T4, right-lateral pole. Recombination connected TRBV29-1 to TRBJ2-3; 7 middle bases align to TRBD2. This TCR derives from a man aged 40-55 years with primary liver carcinoma and hepatitis B virus infection. The sequenced DNA: TGCAGAGTTACCGGGACGGGGGGTTTACGGGATACGCAGTATTTT. Translated, it gives CRVTGTGGLRDTQYF.